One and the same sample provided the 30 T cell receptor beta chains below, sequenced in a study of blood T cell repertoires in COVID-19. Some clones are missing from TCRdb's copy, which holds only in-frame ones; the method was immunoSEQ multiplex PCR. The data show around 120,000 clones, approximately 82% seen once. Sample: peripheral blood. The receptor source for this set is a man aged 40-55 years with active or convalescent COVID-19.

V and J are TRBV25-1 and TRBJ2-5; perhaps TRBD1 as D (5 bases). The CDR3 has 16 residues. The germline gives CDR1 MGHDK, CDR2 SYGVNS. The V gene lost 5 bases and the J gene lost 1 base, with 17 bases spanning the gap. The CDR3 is CASSLGPQAIQETQYF. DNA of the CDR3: TGTGCCAGCAGTCTTGGACCACAGGCCATCCAAGAGACCCAGTACTTC. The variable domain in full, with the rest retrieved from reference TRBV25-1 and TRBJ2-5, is EADIYQTPRYLVIGTGKKITLECSQTMGHDKMYWYQQDPGMELHLIHYSYGVNSTEKGDLSSESTVSRIRTEHFPLTLESARPSHTSQYLCASSLGPQAIQETQYFGPGTRLLVL.

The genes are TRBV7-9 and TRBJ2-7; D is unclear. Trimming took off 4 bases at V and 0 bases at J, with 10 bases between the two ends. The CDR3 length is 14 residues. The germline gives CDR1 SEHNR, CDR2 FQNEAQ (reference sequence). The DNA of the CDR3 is TGTGCCAGCAGCTCTCAACCGAGCTCCTACGAGCAGTACTTC. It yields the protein CASSSQPSSYEQYF.

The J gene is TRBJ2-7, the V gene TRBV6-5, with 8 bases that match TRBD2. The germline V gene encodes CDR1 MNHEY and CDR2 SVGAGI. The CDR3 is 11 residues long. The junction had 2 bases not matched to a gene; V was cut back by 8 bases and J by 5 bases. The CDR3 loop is CASVGGDEQYF. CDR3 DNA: TGTGCCAGCGTCGGGGGGGACGAGCAGTACTTC.

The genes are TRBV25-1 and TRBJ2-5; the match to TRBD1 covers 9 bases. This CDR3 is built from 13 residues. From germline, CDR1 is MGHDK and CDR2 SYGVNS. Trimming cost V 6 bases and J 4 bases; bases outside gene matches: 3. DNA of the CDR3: TGTGCCAGCAGATTACAGGGGGCAGAGACCCAGTACTTC. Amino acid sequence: CASRLQGAETQYF.

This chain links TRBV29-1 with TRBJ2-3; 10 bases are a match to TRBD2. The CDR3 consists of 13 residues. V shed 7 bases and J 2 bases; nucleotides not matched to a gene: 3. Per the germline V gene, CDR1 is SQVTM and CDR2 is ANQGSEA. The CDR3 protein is CSDLAGATDTQYF. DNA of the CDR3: TGCAGCGATCTAGCGGGGGCCACAGATACGCAGTATTTT.

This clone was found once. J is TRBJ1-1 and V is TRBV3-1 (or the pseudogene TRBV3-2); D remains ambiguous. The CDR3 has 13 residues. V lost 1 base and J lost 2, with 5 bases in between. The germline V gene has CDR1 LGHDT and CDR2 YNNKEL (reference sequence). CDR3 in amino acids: CASSQVSNTEAFF. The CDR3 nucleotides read TGTGCCAGCAGCCAAGTATCCAACACTGAAGCTTTCTTT.

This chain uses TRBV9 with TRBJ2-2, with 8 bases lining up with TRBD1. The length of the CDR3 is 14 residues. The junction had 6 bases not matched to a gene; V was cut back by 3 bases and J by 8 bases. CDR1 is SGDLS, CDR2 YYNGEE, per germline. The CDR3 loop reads CASSDSGGSGELFF. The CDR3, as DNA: TGTGCCAGCAGCGACTCAGGGGGCTCTGGGGAGCTGTTTTTT.

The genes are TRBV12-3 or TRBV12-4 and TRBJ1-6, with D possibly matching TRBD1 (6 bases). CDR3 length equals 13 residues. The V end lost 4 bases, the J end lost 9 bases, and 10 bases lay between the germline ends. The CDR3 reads CASSWDIVSPLHF. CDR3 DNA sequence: TGTGCCAGCAGTTGGGACATAGTTTCACCCCTCCACTTT.

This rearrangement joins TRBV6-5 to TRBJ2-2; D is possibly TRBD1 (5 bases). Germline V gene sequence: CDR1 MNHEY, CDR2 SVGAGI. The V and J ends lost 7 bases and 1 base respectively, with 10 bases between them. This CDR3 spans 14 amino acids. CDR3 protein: CASKRQMNTGELFF. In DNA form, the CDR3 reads TGTGCCAGCAAGAGACAGATGAACACCGGGGAGCTGTTTTTT.

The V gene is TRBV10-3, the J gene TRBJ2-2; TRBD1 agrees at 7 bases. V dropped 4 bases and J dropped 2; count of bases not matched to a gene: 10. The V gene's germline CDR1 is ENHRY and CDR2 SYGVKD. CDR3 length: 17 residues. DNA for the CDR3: TGTGCCATCAGTGTAGAGAGGGGGACAGCAAACACCGGGGAGCTGTTTTTT. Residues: CAISVERGTANTGELFF.

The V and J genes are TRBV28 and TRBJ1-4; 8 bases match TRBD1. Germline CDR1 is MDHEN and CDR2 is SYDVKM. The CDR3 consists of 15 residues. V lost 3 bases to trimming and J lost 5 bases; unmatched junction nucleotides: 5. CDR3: CASSFRGTGNEKLFF. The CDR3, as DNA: TGTGCCAGCAGTTTTAGGGGGACAGGAAATGAAAAACTGTTTTTT.

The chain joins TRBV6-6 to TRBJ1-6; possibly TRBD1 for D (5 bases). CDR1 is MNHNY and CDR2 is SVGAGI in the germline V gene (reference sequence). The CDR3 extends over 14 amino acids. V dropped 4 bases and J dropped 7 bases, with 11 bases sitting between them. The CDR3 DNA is TGTGCCAGCAGTTTGGGGCAGAAAAATTCACCCCTCCACTTT. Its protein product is CASSLGQKNSPLHF.

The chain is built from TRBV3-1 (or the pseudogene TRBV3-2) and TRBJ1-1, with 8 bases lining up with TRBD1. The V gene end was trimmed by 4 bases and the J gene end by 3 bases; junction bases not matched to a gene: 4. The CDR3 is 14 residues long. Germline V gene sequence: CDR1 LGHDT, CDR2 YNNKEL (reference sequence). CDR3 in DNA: TGTGCCAGCAGCCCGTTGACAGGGGACACTGAAGCTTTCTTT. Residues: CASSPLTGDTEAFF.

The CDR3 nucleotides read TGTGCCAGCAGTCCATCCCGTCGGGCAGGGGTCGACTCACCCCTCCACTTT. The encoded protein is CASSPSRRAGVDSPLHF. This chain connects TRBV27 to TRBJ1-6; a weak D match, TRBD1 (6 bases). The CDR3 has 17 amino acids. Looked up from germline, CDR1 is MNHEY and CDR2 is SMNVEV (reference sequence). The ends were cut back, 5 bases at V and 10 bases at J, with 24 bases in the middle.

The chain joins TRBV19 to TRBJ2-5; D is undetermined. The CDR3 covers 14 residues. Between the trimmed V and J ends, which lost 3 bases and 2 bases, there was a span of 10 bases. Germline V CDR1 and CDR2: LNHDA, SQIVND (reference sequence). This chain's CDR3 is CASSISNRQETQYF. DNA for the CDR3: TGTGCCAGTAGTATCAGTAACCGACAAGAGACCCAGTACTTC.

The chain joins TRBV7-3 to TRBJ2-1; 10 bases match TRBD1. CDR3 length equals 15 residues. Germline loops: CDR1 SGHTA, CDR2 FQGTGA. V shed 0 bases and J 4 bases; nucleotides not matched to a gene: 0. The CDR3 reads CASSLTGQGYNEQFF. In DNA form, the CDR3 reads TGTGCCAGCAGCTTAACGGGACAGGGGTACAATGAGCAGTTCTTC.

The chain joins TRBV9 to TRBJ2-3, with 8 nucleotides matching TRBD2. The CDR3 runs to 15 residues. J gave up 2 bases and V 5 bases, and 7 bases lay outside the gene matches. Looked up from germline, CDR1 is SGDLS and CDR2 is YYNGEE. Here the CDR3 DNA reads TGTGCCAGCAGTGGATCAGCGGGGGTCACAGATACGCAGTATTTT. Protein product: CASSGSAGVTDTQYF.

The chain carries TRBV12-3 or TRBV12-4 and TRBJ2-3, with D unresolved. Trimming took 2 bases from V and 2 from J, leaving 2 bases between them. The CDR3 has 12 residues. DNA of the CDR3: TGTGCCAGCAGTTTACACACAGATACGCAGTATTTT. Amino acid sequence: CASSLHTDTQYF.

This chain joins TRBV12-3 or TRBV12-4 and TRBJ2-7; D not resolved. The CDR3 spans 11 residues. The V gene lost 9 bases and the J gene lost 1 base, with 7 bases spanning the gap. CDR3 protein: CASGVSYEQYF. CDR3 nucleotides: TGTGCCAGTGGAGTATCCTACGAGCAGTACTTC.

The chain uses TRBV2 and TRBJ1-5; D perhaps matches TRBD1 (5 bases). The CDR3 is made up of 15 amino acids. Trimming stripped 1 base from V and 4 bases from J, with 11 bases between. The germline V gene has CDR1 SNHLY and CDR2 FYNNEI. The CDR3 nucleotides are TGTGCCAGCAGTGAAGGTTTGGAGGGGAATCAGCCCCAGCATTTT. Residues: CASSEGLEGNQPQHF.

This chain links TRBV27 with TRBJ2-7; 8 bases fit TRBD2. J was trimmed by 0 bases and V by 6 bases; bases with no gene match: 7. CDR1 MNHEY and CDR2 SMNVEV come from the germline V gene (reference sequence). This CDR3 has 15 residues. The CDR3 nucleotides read TGTGCCAGCAGAAAAATGGGGACTAGCTCCTACGAGCAGTACTTC. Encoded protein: CASRKMGTSSYEQYF.

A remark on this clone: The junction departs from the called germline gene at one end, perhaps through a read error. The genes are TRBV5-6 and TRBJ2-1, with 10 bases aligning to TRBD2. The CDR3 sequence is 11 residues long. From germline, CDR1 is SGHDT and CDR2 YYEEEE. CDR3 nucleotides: TGTGCCAGCAGCTTTAGCGGGGGGCTCATCTTC. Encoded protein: CASSFSGGLIF.

Written as DNA, the CDR3 is TGTGCCAGCAGCTTGACACTGAGCTCCTACAATGAGCAGTTCTTC. This sequence encodes CASSLTLSSYNEQFF. The chain carries TRBV6-5 and TRBJ2-1; the D is unclear. V shed 6 bases and J shed 0 bases, with 12 bases lying between them. Germline V CDR1 and CDR2: MNHEY, SVGAGI. The CDR3 totals 15 residues.

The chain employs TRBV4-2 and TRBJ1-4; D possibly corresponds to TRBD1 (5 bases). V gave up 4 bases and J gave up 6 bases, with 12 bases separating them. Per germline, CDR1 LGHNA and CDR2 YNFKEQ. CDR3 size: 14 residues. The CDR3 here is CASSPDRNDEKLFF. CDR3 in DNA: TGTGCCAGCAGCCCCGACAGAAACGATGAAAAACTGTTTTTT.

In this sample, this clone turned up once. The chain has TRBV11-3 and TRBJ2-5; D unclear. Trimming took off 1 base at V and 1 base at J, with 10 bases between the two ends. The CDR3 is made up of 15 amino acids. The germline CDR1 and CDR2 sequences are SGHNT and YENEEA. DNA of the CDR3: TGTGCCAGCAGCTTAGGGGTCCAGGCCCAAGAGACCCAGTACTTC. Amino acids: CASSLGVQAQETQYF.

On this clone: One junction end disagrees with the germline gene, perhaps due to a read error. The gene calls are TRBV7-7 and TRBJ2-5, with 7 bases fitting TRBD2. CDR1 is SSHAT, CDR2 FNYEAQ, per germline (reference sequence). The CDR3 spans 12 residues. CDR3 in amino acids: CASSSSGETQYF. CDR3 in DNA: TGTGCTAGCAGCTCTAGCGGAGAGACCCAGTACTTC.

This CDR3 is CASSEWVGGNEQFF. In DNA, the CDR3 is TGTGCCAGCAGTGAATGGGTAGGAGGAAATGAGCAGTTCTTC. The chain combines TRBV6-1 with TRBJ2-1; a possible D gene is TRBD2 (5 bases). The CDR3 runs 14 residues. Trimming removed 2 bases from V and 7 bases from J, with 12 bases in between. CDR1 is MNHNS, CDR2 SASEGT, per germline.

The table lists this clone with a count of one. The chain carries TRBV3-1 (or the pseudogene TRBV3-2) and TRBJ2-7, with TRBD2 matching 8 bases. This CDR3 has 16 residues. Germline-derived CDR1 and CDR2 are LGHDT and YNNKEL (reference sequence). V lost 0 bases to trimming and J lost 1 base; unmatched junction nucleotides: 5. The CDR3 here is CASSQDITSGSYEQYF. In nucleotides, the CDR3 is TGTGCCAGCAGCCAAGATATCACTAGCGGTTCCTACGAGCAGTACTTC.

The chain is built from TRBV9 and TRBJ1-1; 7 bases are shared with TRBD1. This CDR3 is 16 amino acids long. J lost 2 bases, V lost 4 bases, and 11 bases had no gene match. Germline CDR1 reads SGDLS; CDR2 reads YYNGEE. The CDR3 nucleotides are TGTGCCAGCAGCCTAGGGGGCGGAAGGGTCAACACTGAAGCTTTCTTT. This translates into CASSLGGGRVNTEAFF.

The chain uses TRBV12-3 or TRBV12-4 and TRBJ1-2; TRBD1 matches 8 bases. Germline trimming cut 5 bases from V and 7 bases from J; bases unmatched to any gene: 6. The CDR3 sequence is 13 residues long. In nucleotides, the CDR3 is TGTGCCAGCAGTGGACAGGGCTCCTTTGGCTACACCTTC. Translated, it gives CASSGQGSFGYTF.